The T cell receptor (beta chain) under discussion was sequenced for a study of shared clonotypes between healthy human individuals. Per germline, CDR1 SGHTA and CDR2 FQGTGA. Trimming took 2 bases from V and 2 from J, leaving 8 bases between them. The CDR3 covers 14 residues. Clones were sequenced by immunoSEQ multiplex PCR, and TCRdb holds only the in-frame ones, with some missing. This table holds approximately 2.3 million clones, approximately 93% found once. The specimen sequenced was naive CD4+ T cells from PBMCs. The subset: CD45RA+ positively selected. The gene calls are TRBV7-3 and TRBJ2-3, with D hard to call. The TCR originated in a man aged 18 to 30 in good health. Some clones in this sample may be carry-over from other donors' samples. CDR3 nucleotides: TGTGCCAGCAGCTTAGCGGTAGACACAGATACGCAGTATTTT. Protein: CASSLAVDTDTQYF.